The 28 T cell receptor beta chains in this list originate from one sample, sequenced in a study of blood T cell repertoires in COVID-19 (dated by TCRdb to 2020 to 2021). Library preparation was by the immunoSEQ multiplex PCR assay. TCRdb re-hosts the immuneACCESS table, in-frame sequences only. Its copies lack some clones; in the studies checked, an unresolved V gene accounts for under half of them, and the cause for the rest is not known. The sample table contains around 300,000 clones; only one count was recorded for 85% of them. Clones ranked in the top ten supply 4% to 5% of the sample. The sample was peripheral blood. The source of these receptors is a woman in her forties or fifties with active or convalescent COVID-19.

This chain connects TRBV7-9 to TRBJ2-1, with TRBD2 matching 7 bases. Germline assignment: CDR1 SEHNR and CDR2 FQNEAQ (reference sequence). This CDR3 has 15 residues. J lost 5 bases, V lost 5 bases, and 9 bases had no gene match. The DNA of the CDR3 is TGTGCCAGCAGCATAAGCGGGAAGACCGACAATGAGCAGTTCTTC. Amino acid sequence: CASSISGKTDNEQFF.

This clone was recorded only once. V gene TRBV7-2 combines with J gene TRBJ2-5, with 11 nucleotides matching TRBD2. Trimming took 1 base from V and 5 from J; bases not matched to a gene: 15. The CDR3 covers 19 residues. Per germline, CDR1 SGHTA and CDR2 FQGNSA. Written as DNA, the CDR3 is TGTGCCAGCAGCTTAGTTGGAGGAACTAGCGGGAGTCGTGCGGAGACCCAGTACTTC. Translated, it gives CASSLVGGTSGSRAETQYF.

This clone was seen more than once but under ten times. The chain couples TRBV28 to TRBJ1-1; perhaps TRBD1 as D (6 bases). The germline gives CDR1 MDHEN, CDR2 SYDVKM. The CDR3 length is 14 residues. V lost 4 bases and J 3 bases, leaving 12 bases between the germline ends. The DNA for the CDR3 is TGTGCCAGCAGTTCGTACAGGGTGGACACTGAAGCTTTCTTT. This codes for CASSSYRVDTEAFF. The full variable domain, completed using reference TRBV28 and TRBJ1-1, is DVKVTQSSRYLVKRTGEKVFLECVQDMDHENMFWYRQDPGLGLRLIYFSYDVKMKEKGDIPEGYSVSREKKERFSLILESASTNQTSMYLCASSSYRVDTEAFFGQGTRLTVV.

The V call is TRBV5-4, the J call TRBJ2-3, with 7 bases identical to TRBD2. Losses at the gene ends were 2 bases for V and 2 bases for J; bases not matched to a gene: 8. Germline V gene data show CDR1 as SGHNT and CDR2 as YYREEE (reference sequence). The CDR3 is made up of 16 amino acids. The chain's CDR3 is CASSLGGRVPTDTQYF. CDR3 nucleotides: TGTGCCAGCAGCTTAGGAGGGAGGGTCCCCACAGATACGCAGTATTTT.

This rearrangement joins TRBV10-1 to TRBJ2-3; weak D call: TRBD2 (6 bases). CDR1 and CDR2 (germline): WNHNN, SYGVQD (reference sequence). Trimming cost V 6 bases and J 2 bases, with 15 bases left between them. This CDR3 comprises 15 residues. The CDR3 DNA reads TGCGCCAGCAGGTCGACTAGACCAGACACAGATACGCAGTATTTT. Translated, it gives CASRSTRPDTDTQYF.

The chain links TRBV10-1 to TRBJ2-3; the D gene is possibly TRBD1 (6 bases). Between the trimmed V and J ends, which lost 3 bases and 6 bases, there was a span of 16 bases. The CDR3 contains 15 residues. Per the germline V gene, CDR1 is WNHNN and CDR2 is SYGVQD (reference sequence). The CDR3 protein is CASSDGTRSTDTQYF. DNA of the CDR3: TGCGCCAGCAGTGACGGGACAAGATCCACGGATACGCAGTATTTT.

For the CDR3, the DNA is TGTGCCAGCAGCCCCGGTACGGGAGTGGCGTACGAGCAGTACTTC. Translating gives CASSPGTGVAYEQYF. The chain employs TRBV9 and TRBJ2-7, with a possible D match to TRBD2 (6 bases). CDR3 length: 15 residues. V lost 4 bases and J lost 4, with 18 bases in between. From germline, CDR1 is SGDLS and CDR2 YYNGEE.

The chain's CDR3 is CASSLWRGSYEQYF. CDR3 coding DNA: TGTGCCAGCAGCTTGTGGCGTGGGAGCTACGAGCAGTACTTC. The gene calls are TRBV5-4 and TRBJ2-7, with a weak D call TRBD2 (5 bases). CDR3 length: 14 amino acids. Per the germline V gene, CDR1 is SGHNT and CDR2 is YYREEE (reference sequence). V lost 1 base and J 3 bases, leaving 11 bases between the germline ends.

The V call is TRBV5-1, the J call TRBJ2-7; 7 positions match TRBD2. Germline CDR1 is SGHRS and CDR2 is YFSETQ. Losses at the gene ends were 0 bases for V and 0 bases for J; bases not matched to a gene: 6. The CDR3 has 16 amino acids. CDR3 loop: CASSLAPGGGSYEQYF. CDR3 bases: TGCGCCAGCAGCTTGGCCCCCGGCGGGGGCTCCTACGAGCAGTACTTC.

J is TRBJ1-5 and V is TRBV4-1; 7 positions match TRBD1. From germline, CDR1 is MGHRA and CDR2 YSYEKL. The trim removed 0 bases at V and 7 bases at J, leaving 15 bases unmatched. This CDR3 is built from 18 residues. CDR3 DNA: TGCGCCAGCAGCCAAGATATTATGCCCACAGGGGCCCGCCAGCCCCAGCATTTT. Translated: CASSQDIMPTGARQPQHF.

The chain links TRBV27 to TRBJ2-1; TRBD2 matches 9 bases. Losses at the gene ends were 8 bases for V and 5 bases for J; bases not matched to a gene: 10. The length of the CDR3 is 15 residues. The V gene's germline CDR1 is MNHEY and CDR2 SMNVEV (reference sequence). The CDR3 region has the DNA TGTGCCAGCGGACCTAGCGGGACACCCCACAATGAGCAGTTCTTC. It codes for CASGPSGTPHNEQFF.

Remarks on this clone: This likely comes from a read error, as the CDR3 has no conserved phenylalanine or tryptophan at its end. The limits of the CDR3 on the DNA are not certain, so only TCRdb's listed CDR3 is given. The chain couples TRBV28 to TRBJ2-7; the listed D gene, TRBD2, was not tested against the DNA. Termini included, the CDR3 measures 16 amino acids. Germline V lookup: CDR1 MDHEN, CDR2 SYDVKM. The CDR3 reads CASSSRTSGRASPPRL.

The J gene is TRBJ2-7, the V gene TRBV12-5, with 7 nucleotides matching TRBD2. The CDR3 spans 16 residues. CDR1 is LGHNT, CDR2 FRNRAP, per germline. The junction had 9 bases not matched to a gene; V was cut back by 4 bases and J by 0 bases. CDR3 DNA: TGTGCTAGTGGTTCAGCTAGCGGCAGAAGCTCCTACGAGCAGTACTTC. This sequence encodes CASGSASGRSSYEQYF.

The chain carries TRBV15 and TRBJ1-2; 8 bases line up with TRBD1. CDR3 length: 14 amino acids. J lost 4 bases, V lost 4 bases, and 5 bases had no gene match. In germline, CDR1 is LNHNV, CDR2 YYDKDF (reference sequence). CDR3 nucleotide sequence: TGTGCCACCAGCAAAGACAGGGGCGGCTATGGCTACACCTTC. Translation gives CATSKDRGGYGYTF.

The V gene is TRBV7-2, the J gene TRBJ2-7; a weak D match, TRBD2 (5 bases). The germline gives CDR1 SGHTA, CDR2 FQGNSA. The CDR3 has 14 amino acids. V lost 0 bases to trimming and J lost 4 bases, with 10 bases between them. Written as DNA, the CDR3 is TGTGCCAGCAGCTTAGCCTCGGAGGTTTACGAGCAGTACTTC. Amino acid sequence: CASSLASEVYEQYF.

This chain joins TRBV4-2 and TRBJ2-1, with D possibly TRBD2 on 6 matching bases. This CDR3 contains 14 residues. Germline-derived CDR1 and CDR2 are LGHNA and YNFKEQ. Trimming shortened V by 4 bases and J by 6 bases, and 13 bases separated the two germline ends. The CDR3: CASSLKAGSNEQFF. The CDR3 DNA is TGTGCCAGCAGCCTCAAAGCGGGCTCCAATGAGCAGTTCTTC.

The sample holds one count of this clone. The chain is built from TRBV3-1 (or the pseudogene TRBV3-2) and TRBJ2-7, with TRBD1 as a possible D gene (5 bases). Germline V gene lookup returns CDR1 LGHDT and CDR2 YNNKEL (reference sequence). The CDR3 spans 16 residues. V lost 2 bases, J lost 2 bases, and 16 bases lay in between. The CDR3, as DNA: TGTGCCAGCAGCCAAAATTTGGGGCGGATGACCTACGAGCAGTACTTC. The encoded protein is CASSQNLGRMTYEQYF.

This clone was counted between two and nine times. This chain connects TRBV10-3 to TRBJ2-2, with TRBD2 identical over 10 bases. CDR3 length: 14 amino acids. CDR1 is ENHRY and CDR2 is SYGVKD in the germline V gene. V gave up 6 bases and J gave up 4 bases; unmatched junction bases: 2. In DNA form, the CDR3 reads TGTGCCATCAGCCAGCGGGAGGGCACCGGGGAGCTGTTTTTT. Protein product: CAISQREGTGELFF.

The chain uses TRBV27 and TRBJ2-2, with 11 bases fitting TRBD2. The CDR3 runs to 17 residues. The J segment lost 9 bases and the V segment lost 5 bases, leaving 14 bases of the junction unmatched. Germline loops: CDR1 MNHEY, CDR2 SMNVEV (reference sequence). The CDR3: CASSTRLAGIRTRELFF. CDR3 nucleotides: TGTGCCAGCAGTACAAGACTAGCGGGGATTCGGACCCGGGAGCTGTTTTTT.

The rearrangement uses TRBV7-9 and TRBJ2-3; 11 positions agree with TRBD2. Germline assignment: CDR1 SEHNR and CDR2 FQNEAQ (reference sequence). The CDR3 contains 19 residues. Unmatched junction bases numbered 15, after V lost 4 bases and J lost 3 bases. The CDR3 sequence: CASSYTTSGRGGWTDTQYF. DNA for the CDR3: TGTGCCAGCAGCTATACAACTAGCGGGAGAGGGGGTTGGACAGATACGCAGTATTTT.

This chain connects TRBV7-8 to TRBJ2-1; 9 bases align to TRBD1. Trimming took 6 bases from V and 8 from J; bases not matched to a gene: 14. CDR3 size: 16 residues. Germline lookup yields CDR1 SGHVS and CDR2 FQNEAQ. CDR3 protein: CASSRRGGTGHHEQFF. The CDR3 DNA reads TGTGCCAGCAGTAGAAGGGGGGGGACAGGGCACCATGAGCAGTTCTTC.

CDR3 nucleotides: TGTGCCAGCAGCTTAGGGGCCGGGACTAGCTTTTCAGATACGCAGTATTTT. It translates to CASSLGAGTSFSDTQYF. This chain uses TRBV7-2 with TRBJ2-3; the match to TRBD2 covers 9 bases. Germline lookup yields CDR1 SGHTA and CDR2 FQGNSA. This CDR3 has 17 amino acids. J lost 4 bases, V lost 1 base, and 9 bases had no gene match.

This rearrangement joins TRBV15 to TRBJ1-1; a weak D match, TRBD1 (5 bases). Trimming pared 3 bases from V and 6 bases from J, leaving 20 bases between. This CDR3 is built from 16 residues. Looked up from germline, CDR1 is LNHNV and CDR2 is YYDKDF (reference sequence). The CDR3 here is CATSRNKYDSQAEAFF. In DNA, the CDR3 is TGTGCCACCAGCAGGAATAAATATGACAGCCAGGCTGAAGCTTTCTTT.

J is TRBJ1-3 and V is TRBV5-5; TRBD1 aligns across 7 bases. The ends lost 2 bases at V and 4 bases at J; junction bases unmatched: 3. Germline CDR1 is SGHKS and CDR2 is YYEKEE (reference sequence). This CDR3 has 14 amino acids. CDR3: CASSFGTAGNTIYF. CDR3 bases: TGTGCCAGCAGCTTCGGGACAGCGGGAAACACCATATATTTT.

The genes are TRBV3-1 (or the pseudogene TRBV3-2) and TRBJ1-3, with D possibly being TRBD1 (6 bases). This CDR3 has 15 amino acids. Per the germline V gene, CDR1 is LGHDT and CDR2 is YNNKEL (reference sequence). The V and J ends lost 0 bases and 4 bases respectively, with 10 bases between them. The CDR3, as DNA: TGTGCCAGCAGCCAAGATCAGGGGACAGGAAACACCATATATTTT. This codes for CASSQDQGTGNTIYF.

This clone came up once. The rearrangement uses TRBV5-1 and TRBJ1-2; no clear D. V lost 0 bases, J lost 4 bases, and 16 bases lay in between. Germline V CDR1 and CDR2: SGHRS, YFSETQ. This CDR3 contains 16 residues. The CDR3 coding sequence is TGCGCCAGCAGCTTGGCCGGTACGATTCGAGTCTATGGCTACACCTTC. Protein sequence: CASSLAGTIRVYGYTF.

CDR3 bases: TGTGCCAGCACCCCCCTAGGGACAGTTCCCGGGGCCCAGTACTTC. Its translation is CASTPLGTVPGAQYF. The rearrangement uses TRBV11-2 and TRBJ2-5, with 7 bases aligning to TRBD1. Unmatched junction bases numbered 17, after V lost 7 bases and J lost 9 bases. Germline assignment: CDR1 SGHAT and CDR2 FQNNGV. This CDR3 region has 15 residues.

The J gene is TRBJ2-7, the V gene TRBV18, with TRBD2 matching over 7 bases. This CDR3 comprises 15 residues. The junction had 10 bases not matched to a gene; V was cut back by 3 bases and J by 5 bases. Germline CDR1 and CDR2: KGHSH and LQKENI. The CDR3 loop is CASSPRGAGRDEQYF. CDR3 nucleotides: TGTGCCAGCTCACCCAGAGGGGCAGGGAGGGACGAGCAGTACTTC.